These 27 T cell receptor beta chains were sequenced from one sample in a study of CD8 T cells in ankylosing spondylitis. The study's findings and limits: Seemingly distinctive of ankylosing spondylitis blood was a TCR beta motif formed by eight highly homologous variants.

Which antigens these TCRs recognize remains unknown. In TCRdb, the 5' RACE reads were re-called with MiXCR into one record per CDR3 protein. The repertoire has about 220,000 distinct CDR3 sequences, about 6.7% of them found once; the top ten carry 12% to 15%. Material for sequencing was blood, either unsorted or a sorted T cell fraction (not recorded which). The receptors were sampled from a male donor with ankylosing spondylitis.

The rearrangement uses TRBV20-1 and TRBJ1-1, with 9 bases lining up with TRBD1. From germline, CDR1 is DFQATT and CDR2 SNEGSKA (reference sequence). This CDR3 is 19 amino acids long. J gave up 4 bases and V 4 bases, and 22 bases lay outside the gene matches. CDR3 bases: TGCAGTGCTATACCCCGGGACAGGGTGCCCTTATATTCCTTCACTGAAGCTTTCTTT. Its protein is CSAIPRDRVPLYSFTEAFF.

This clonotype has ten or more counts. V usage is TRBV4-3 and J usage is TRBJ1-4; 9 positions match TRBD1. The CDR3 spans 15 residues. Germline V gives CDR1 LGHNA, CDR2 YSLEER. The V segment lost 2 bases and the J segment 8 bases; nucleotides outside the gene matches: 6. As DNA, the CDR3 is TGCGCCAGCAGCCAATTCCGAGGACAGGGGGAAAAACTGTTTTTT. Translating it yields CASSQFRGQGEKLFF.

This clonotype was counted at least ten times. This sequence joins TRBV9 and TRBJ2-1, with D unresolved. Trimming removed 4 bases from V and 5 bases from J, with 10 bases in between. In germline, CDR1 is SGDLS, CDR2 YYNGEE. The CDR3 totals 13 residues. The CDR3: CASSPPGDNEQFF. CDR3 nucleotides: TGTGCCAGCAGCCCACCTGGGGACAATGAGCAGTTCTTC. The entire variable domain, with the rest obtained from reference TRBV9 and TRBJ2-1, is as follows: DSGVTQTPKHLITATGQRVTLRCSPRSGDLSVYWYQQSLDQGLQFLIQYYNGEERAKGNILERFSAQQFPDLHSELNLSSLELGDSALYFCASSPPGDNEQFFGPGTRLTVL.

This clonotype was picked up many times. In DNA, the CDR3 is TGTGCCAGCAGTTTACGGGGGGGGAGGAATGAGCAGTTCTTC. Translated: CASSLRGGRNEQFF. The chain is built from TRBV12-3 or TRBV12-4 and TRBJ2-1; 8 positions agree with TRBD2. With 2 bases clipped from V and 7 bases from J, the junction kept 4 bases outside the gene matches. The CDR3 has 14 residues.

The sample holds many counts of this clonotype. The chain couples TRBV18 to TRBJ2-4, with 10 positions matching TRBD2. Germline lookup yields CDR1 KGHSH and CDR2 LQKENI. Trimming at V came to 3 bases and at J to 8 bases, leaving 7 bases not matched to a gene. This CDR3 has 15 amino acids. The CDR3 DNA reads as TGTGCCAGCTCACCCTCGGAACTAGCGGGATACATTCAGTACTTC. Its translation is CASSPSELAGYIQYF. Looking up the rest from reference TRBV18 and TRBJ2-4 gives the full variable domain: NAGVMQNPRHLVRRRGQEARLRCSPMKGHSHVYWYRQLPEEGLKFMVYLQKENIIDESGMPKERFSAEFPKEGPSILRIQQVVRGDSAAYFCASSPSELAGYIQYFGAGTRLSVL.

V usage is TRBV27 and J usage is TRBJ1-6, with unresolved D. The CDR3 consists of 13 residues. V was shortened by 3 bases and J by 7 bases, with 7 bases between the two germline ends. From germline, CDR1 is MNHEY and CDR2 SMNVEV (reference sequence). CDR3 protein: CASSLHSNSPLHF. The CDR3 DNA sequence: TGTGCCAGCAGTTTGCACAGCAATTCACCCCTCCACTTT.

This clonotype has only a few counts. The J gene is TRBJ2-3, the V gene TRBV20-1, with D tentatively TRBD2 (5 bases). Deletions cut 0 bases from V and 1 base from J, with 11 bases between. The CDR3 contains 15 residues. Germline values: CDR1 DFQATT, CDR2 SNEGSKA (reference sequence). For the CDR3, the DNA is TGCAGTGCTAGAGAAGGACGGGGTGGCACAGATACGCAGTATTTT. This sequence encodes CSAREGRGGTDTQYF.

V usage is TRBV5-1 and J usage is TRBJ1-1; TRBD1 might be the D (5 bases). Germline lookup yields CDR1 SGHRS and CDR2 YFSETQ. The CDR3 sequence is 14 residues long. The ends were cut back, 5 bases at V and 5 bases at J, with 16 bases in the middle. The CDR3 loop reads CASSGDGRRTEAFF. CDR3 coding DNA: TGCGCCAGCAGTGGGGACGGCAGAAGGACTGAAGCTTTCTTT.

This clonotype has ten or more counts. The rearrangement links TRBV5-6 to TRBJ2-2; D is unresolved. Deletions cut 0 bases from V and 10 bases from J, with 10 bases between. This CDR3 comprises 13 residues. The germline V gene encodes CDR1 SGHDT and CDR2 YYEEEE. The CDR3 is CASSLGYREELFF. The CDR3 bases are TGTGCCAGCAGCTTGGGGTATCGTGAGGAGCTGTTTTTT.

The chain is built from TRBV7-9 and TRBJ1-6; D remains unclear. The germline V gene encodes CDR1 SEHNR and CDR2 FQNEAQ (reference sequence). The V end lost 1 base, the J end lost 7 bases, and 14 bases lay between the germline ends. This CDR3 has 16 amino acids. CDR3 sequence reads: CASSLEYSGRNSPLHF. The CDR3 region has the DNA TGTGCCAGCAGCTTAGAATATTCCGGAAGGAATTCACCCCTCCACTTT. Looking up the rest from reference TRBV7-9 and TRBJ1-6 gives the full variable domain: DTGVSQNPRHKITKRGQNVTFRCDPISEHNRLYWYRQTLGQGPEFLTYFQNEAQLEKSRLLSDRFSAERPKGSFSTLEIQRTEQGDSAMYLCASSLEYSGRNSPLHFGNGTRLTVT.

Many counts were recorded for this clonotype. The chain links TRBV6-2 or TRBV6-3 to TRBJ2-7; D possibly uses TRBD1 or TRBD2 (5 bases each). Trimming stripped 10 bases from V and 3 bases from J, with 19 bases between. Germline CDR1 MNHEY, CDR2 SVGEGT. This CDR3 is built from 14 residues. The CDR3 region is CAIKMTGLGYEQYF. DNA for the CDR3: TGTGCCATTAAAATGACGGGGCTCGGCTACGAGCAGTACTTC.

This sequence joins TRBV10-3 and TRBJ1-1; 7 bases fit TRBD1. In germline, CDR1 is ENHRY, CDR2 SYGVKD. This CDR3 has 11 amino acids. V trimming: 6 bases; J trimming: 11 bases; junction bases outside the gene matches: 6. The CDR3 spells CAISPGTEAFF. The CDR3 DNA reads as TGTGCCATCAGCCCCGGGACAGAGGCTTTCTTT.

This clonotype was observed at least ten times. The CDR3 DNA reads TGTGCCAGCAGCCGTGGGGGGACGGGACTCCAAGAGACCCAGTACTTC. Encoded protein: CASSRGGTGLQETQYF. J is TRBJ2-5 and V is TRBV5-8; D perhaps matches TRBD2 (6 bases). This CDR3 spans 16 amino acids. Looked up from germline, CDR1 is SGHTS and CDR2 is YDEGEE. Trimming took 4 bases from V and 1 from J, leaving 17 bases between them.

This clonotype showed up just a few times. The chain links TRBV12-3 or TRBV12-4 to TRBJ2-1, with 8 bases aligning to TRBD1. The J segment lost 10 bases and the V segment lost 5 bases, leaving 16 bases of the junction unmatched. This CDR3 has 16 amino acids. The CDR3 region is CASSRGGTGGFLEQFF. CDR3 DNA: TGTGCCAGCAGTCGTGGGGGGACAGGCGGTTTCTTGGAGCAGTTCTTC.

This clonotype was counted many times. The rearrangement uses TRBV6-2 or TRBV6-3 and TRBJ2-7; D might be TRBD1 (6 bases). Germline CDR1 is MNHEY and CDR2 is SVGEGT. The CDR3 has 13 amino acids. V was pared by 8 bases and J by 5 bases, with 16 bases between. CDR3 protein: CASGRTGIHEQYF. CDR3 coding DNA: TGTGCCAGCGGTAGAACAGGGATTCACGAGCAGTACTTC.

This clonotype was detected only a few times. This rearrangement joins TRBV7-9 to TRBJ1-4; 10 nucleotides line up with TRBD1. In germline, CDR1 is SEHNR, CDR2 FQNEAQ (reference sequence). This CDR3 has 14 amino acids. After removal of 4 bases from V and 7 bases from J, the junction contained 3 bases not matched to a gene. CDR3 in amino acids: CASSSRDRGEKLFF. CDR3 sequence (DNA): TGTGCCAGCAGCTCCCGGGACAGGGGTGAAAAACTGTTTTTT.

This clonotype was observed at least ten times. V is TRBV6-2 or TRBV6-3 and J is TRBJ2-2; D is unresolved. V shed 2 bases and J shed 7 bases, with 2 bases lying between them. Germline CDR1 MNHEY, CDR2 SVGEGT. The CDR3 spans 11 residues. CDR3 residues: CASSYGGELFF. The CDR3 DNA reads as TGTGCCAGCAGTTACGGCGGGGAGCTGTTTTTT.

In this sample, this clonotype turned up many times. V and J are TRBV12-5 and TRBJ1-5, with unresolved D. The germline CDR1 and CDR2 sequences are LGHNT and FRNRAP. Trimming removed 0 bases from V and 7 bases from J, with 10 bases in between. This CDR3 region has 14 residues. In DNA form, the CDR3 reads TGTGCTAGTGGTTTGGTAGTTAAGGGACAGCCCCAGCATTTT. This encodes CASGLVVKGQPQHF.

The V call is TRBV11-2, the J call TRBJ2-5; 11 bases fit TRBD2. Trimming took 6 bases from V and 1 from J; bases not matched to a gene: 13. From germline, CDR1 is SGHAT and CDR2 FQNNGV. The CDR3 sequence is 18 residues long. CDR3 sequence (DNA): TGTGCCAGCAGTACCGGGACTAGCGGACTCATCCTCCAAGAGACCCAGTACTTC. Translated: CASSTGTSGLILQETQYF.

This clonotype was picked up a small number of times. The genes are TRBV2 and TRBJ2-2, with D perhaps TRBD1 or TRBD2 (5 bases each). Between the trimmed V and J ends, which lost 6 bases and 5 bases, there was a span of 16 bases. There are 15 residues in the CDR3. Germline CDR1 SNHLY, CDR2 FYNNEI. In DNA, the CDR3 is TGTGCCAGCAGCTTCGGGGCCGAGGTGACCGGGGAGCTGTTTTTT. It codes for CASSFGAEVTGELFF.

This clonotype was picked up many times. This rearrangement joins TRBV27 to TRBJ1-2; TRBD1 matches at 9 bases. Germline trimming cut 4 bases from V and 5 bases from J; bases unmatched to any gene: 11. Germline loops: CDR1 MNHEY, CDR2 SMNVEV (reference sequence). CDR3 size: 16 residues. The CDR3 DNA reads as TGTGCCAGCAGTTCTGTCGGGACAGGGAGGCGATATGGCTACACCTTC. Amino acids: CASSSVGTGRRYGYTF.

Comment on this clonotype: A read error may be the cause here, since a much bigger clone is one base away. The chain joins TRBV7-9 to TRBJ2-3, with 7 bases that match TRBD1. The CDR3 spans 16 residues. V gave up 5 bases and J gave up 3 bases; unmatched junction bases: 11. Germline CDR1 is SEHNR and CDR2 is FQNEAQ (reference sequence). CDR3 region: CASSARGQVMTDTQYF. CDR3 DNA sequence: TGTGCCAGCAGCGCCCGTGGACAGGTGATGACAGATACGCAGTATTTT. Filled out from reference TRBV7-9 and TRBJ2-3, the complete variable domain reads DTGVSQNPRHKITKRGQNVTFRCDPISEHNRLYWYRQTLGQGPEFLTYFQNEAQLEKSRLLSDRFSAERPKGSFSTLEIQRTEQGDSAMYLCASSARGQVMTDTQYFGPGTRLTVL.

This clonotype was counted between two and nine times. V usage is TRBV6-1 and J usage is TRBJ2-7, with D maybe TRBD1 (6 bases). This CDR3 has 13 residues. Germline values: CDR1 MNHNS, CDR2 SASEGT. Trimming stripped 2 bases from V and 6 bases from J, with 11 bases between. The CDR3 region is CASSEIRGSEQYF. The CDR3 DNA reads TGTGCCAGCAGTGAAATCAGGGGTTCCGAGCAGTACTTC.

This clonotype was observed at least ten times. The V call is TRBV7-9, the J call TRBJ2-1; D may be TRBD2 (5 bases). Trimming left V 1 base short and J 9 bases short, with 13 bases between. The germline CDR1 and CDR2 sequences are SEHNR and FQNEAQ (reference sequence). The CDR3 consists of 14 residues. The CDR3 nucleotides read TGTGCCAGCAGCTTAGGGCCGAGGGCTGGTGAGCAGTTCTTC. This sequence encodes CASSLGPRAGEQFF. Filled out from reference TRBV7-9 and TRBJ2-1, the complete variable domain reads DTGVSQNPRHKITKRGQNVTFRCDPISEHNRLYWYRQTLGQGPEFLTYFQNEAQLEKSRLLSDRFSAERPKGSFSTLEIQRTEQGDSAMYLCASSLGPRAGEQFFGPGTRLTVL.

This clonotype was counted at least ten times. The CDR3 loop reads CSARDWPEQYF. Here the CDR3 DNA reads TGCAGTGCTAGAGATTGGCCGGAGCAGTATTTT. The gene calls are TRBV20-1 and TRBJ2-3; D is uncertain. Trimming took off 0 bases at V and 11 bases at J, with 9 bases between the two ends. CDR3 size: 11 residues. The germline CDR1 and CDR2 sequences are DFQATT and SNEGSKA (reference sequence).

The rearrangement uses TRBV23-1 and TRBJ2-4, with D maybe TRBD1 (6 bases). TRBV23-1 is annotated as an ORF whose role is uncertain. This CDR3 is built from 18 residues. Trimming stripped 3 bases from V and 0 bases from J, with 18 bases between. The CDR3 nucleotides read TGCGCCAGCAGTCATCCGCCGGGACACCTACTAGCCAAAAACATTCAGTACTTC. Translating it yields CASSHPPGHLLAKNIQYF.

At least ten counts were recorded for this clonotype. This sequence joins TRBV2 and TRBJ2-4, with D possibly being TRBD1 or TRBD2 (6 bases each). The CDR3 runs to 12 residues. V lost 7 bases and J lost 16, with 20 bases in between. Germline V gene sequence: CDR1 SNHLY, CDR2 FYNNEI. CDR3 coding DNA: TGTGCCAGCACCGGAGCTCCCCGGGGGCTCTACTTC. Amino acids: CASTGAPRGLYF.